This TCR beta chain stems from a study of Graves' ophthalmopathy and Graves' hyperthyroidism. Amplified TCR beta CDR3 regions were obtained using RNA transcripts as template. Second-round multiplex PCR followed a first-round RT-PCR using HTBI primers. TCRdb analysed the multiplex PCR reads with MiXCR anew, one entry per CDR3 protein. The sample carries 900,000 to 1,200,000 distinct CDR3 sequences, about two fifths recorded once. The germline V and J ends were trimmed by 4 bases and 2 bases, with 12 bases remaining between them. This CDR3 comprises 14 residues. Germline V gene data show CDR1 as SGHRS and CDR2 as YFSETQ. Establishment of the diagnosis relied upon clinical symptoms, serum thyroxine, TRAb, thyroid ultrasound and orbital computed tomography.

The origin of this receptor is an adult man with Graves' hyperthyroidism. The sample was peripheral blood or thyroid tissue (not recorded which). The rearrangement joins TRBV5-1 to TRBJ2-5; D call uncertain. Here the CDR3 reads CASSDHVVQETQYF. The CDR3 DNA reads TGCGCCAGCAGCGACCACGTCGTTCAAGAGACCCAGTACTTC.